Sequencing of this TCR beta chain was carried out in a study of shared clonotypes between healthy human individuals (dated by TCRdb to 2019 to 2021). For the wider study: A couple of women and three men aged 18 to 49 years were included in the cohort. Each donor's leukapheresis produced roughly between about 0.85 and 10 billion PBMCs. Blood TCR repertoires of 5 or 6 healthy adults were deeply sequenced to estimate repertoire size and the extent of clonotype sharing between individuals. To increase sequencing depth and limit assay-specific biases, TCR repertoire library preparation and sequencing were carried out by different laboratories using diverse techniques. For each donor, CD4 naive and CD4 memory were each run on three plates, CD8 naive on two plates, and CD8 memory on one plate.

CD8 naive samples were CD45RO-negative cells positively selected for CCR7, giving a CD45RA+CCR7+ population that excluded TemRA cells. Donors were healthy HIV-negative adults with no recently reported acute infections or vaccinations. Every donor was a Caucasian adult living in Nashville, Tennessee, USA. After blood collection by leukapheresis, PBMCs were isolated using Ficoll-Histopaque density gradient centrifugation and then cryopreserved in the vapor phase of liquid nitrogen. Analytical flow cytometry was used to check the purity and quantity of each magnetically sorted T cell population. Each sorted fraction had its genomic DNA isolated and then quantified by UV absorbance on a Nanodrop 2000c. V sheds 6 bases and J sheds 1 base, leaving 14 bases between their ends. Its CDR3 holds 15 amino acids, cysteine through phenylalanine. Of all the DNA, just the CDR3 is kept, 45 bases in frame from base 1. The germline V gene (reference sequence) sets CDR1 to MNHEY and CDR2 to SMNVEV.

To note about this clone: Its antigen has not been determined. Base qualities were left out, and no much larger clone turns up one base away. The same CDR3 is also encoded by other DNA sequences in this sample.

Study-wide findings and limitations: When four donors were compared, the shared fraction of clonotypes was around 5.1% for naive CD4, around 4% for naive CD8, roughly 2.5% for memory CD4, and less than 0.45% for memory CD8. Pairwise subsampling led to the expectation that sequencing depth would affect the degree of clonotype sharing among donors. Compared with non-shared clonotypes, the clonotypes found in all four sorted-subset donors had higher generation probabilities. Incomplete sequencing was indicated by rarefaction of sorted-subset datasets, despite the large sequencing depth. Sampling was restricted to blood, and TCR repertoires in tissues likely differ from the TCR repertoires found in blood. Larger estimated clonotype richness was generally found for naive subsets than for memory subsets. The small number of donors limited the genetic and exposure-history diversity represented.

TCR CDR3 regions were amplified from genomic DNA by multiplex PCR using the deep immunoSEQ assay. Genomic DNA extracted from each cell subset was distributed evenly over all wells of several immunoSEQ 96-well plates, and each plate served as one replicate. For sorted subsets, 200 to 250 ng genomic DNA, equal to about 30,000 T cell genomes, was loaded into each replicate PCR. Purified libraries were measured with a Qubit 3.0 fluorometer, size-checked on a Bioanalyzer 2100, and measured again with the KAPA Library Quantification kit. Every immunoSEQ 96-well plate was sequenced on a separate single-read 150-cycle Illumina NextSeq 550 flow cell. On the authors' methods: Because the immunoSEQ output held only junctional sequences and lacked quality scores, the filtering could not match the filtering applied to full-length reads. Sequences were annotated with PyIR, a Python wrapper for IgBLAST v1.9, and V/J genes and CDR3 were assigned using IMGT germline references. Reads with weak V/J assignments (E-value above 1e-6), missing CDR3, stop codons, out-of-frame junctions, or ambiguous translated residues were removed. V3J clonotypes were defined as sequences sharing an identical inferred V gene, J gene, and CDR3 amino acid sequence. The percentage overlap between two repertoires was calculated by dividing the number of shared unique clonotypes by the size of the smaller repertoire. Repertoire richness was assessed with RTK rarefaction, the Chao1 estimator, and Recon v2.1 estimates of unobserved clonotypes. Generation probabilities were computed with OLGA for all TCRbeta clonotypes obtained by the gDNA method from a handful of donors. The clones in this table, taken by TCRdb from immuneACCESS, are in-frame only. Not every clone is retained; where verified, under half of the shortfall comes from an unresolved V gene, and the cause of the rest is unknown. For V, J and clone size, that table is used; D and trimming come from the DNA. This sample gives about 820,000 clones in total; 92% of them show up just once. Jointly, the top ten make up about 25% of the sample.

This receptor was obtained from a man between 25 and 39 years old in good health. Specimen: naive CD8+ T cells sorted from blood. In the paper's terms, the cell subset or site label means: CD45RA+CCR7+. The rearranged chain carries TRBV27 and TRBJ2-3; TRBD1 is a weak D gene call, 7 bases matching. The CDR3 region: CASSPGGPGTDTQYF. The nucleotides read TGTGCCAGCAGCCCAGGGGGGCCGGGCACAGATACGCAGTATTTT.